This T cell receptor (beta chain) was captured by sequencing in a study of shared clonotypes between healthy human individuals. Using immunoSEQ multiplex PCR, the repertoire was profiled, and TCRdb retains in-frame clones only, with some absent. The repertoire holds about 2 million clones, with roughly 95% as singletons. The germline gives CDR1 MNHNS, CDR2 SASEGT. There are 15 residues in the CDR3. Trimming cost V 0 bases and J 6 bases; bases outside gene matches: 4. This chain connects TRBV6-1 to TRBJ1-5, with 8 bases matching TRBD1. Sequenced material: naive CD4+ T cells sorted from blood. The subset: CD45RA+ positively selected. The TCR was taken from a man aged 18 to 29 in good health. The CDR3 bases are TGTGCCAGCAGTGAAGCCCCAGGGGGCAGTCAGCCCCAGCATTTT. This sequence encodes CASSEAPGGSQPQHF.